This T cell receptor (beta chain) appears in the sequencing data of a study of PD-1 blockade in classical Hodgkin lymphoma. This table comes from immunoSEQ multiplex PCR, and its TCRdb copy is limited to in-frame clones, with some not included. This table has roughly 15,000 clones, around 93% appearing once. Time point denoted: newly diagnosed, previously untreated cHL patient sample. Magnetic negative selection served to purify CD4+ T cells out of PBMCs that had been thawed. Comparison used PBMCs from newly diagnosed, untreated classical Hodgkin lymphoma. Germline V gene sequence: CDR1 SGHVS, CDR2 FQNEAQ. Losses at the gene ends were 5 bases for V and 4 bases for J; bases not matched to a gene: 5. The CDR3 length is 16 residues.

The rearrangement uses TRBV7-8 and TRBJ2-7; 16 nucleotides align to TRBD2. The sample comprised CD4+ T cells from blood. This receptor was identified in a human donor with classical Hodgkin lymphoma. This chain's CDR3 is CASSPGTSGRGYEQYF. In nucleotides, the CDR3 is TGTGCCAGCAGCCCAGGGACTAGCGGGAGGGGATACGAGCAGTACTTC.